One and the same sample provided the 23 T cell receptor beta chains below, sequenced in a study of T cell responses to AZD1222 COVID-19 vaccine. Repertoires were generated with immunoSEQ multiplex PCR, while TCRdb's copy carries only in-frame clones and drops some. In the table there are approximately 150,000 clones, around 91% of which are singletons. The sequences come from peripheral blood, collected 28 days after the second AZD1222 dose. Source of these receptors: an adult who received the AZD1222 COVID-19 vaccine.

V and J are TRBV11-3 and TRBJ2-2; 7 bases are shared with TRBD1. V lost 1 base, J lost 5 bases, and 4 bases stayed unmatched. CDR1 is SGHNT and CDR2 is YENEEA in the germline V gene. CDR3 length: 15 residues. The CDR3 DNA reads as TGTGCCAGCAGCTTAGGACAGGGAGTTACCGGGGAGCTGTTTTTT. Residues: CASSLGQGVTGELFF.

This chain uses TRBV15 with TRBJ1-1, with D perhaps matching TRBD1 (5 bases). The CDR3 is made up of 13 amino acids. The ends were cut back, 6 bases at V and 5 bases at J, with 13 bases in the middle. Germline loops: CDR1 LNHNV, CDR2 YYDKDF (reference sequence). The CDR3: CATSRLGGTEAFF. DNA of the CDR3: TGTGCCACCAGTAGGTTGGGGGGAACTGAAGCTTTCTTT.

The gene calls are TRBV3-1 (or the pseudogene TRBV3-2) and TRBJ1-3; D perhaps matches TRBD1 (5 bases). V was shortened by 4 bases and J by 0 bases, with 10 bases between the two germline ends. The CDR3 is made up of 15 amino acids. CDR1 and CDR2 (germline): LGHDT, YNNKEL (reference sequence). CDR3 sequence reads: CASSRAGASGNTIYF. Here the CDR3 DNA reads TGTGCCAGCAGCCGGGCCGGGGCCTCTGGAAACACCATATATTTT.

The V gene is TRBV18, the J gene TRBJ2-3; 7 positions agree with TRBD1. The ends lost 3 bases at V and 6 bases at J; junction bases unmatched: 6. This CDR3 is built from 14 residues. The V gene's germline CDR1 is KGHSH and CDR2 LQKENI. The chain's CDR3 is CASSPSTGLDTQYF. Here the CDR3 DNA reads TGTGCCAGCTCACCGTCGACAGGGCTGGATACGCAGTATTTT.

V and J are TRBV30 and TRBJ1-6; unclear D gene. Trimming stripped 3 bases from V and 9 bases from J, with 12 bases between. The CDR3 runs 13 residues. Germline V lookup: CDR1 GTSNPN, CDR2 SVGIG (reference sequence). The CDR3 region is CAWRSVDSSPLHF. In nucleotides, the CDR3 is TGTGCCTGGAGATCCGTTGATAGTTCACCCCTCCACTTT. The whole variable domain, filled in from reference TRBV30 and TRBJ1-6, reads SQTIHQWPATLVQPVGSPLSLECTVEGTSNPNLYWYRQAAGRGLQLLFYSVGIGQISSEVPQNLSASRPQDRQFILSSKKLLLSDSGFYLCAWRSVDSSPLHFGNGTRLTVT.

The chain links TRBV27 to TRBJ2-3, with 13 nucleotides matching TRBD2. CDR1 MNHEY and CDR2 SMNVEV come from the germline V gene (reference sequence). Trimming removed 4 bases from V and 4 bases from J; junction bases left unmatched: 5. There are 16 residues in the CDR3. The CDR3 reads CASSSWTSGSADTQYF. The CDR3 DNA sequence: TGTGCCAGCAGTTCCTGGACTAGCGGGAGCGCAGATACGCAGTATTTT.

The rearrangement links TRBV10-1 to TRBJ1-4, with 9 positions matching TRBD1. Germline V CDR1 and CDR2: WNHNN, SYGVQD (reference sequence). The CDR3 is 14 residues long. Trimming took 6 bases from V and 5 from J; bases not matched to a gene: 4. The CDR3 DNA sequence: TGCGCCAGCAGGAAAGGACAGGGGAATGAAAAACTGTTTTTT. Its translation: CASRKGQGNEKLFF.

The chain links TRBV5-1 to TRBJ2-3; 9 nucleotides align to TRBD1. This CDR3 is built from 17 residues. Germline V lookup: CDR1 SGHRS, CDR2 YFSETQ. V was clipped by 4 bases and J by 2 bases; unmatched bases: 11. The CDR3 bases are TGCGCCAGCAGCATCGCGAAGACAGGGGGGAACACAGATACGCAGTATTTT. It encodes CASSIAKTGGNTDTQYF.

The chain joins TRBV19 to TRBJ1-5, with a tentative D call TRBD1 (6 bases). This CDR3 is 13 amino acids long. V was pared by 6 bases and J by 5 bases, with 11 bases between. The germline V gene encodes CDR1 LNHDA and CDR2 SQIVND (reference sequence). The DNA for the CDR3 is TGTGCCAGTAGCCACAGGGAGGATCAGCCCCAGCATTTT. It is translated as CASSHREDQPQHF.

This CDR3 is CASSLPLGQVNTEAFF. The CDR3 bases are TGTGCCAGCAGCTTACCCCTGGGACAGGTGAACACTGAAGCTTTCTTT. The rearrangement links TRBV7-9 to TRBJ1-1; 8 nucleotides match TRBD1. This CDR3 is built from 16 residues. From germline, CDR1 is SEHNR and CDR2 FQNEAQ (reference sequence). V lost 2 bases and J lost 0; bases outside the gene matches: 5.

The chain carries TRBV6-5 and TRBJ1-2, with a weak D call TRBD1 (5 bases). CDR3 size: 14 residues. Deletions cut 11 bases from V and 0 bases from J, with 16 bases between. Per the germline V gene, CDR1 is MNHEY and CDR2 is SVGAGI. The CDR3 sequence: CAARSRAPNYGYTF. The DNA for the CDR3 is TGTGCCGCGCGCTCCAGGGCGCCTAACTATGGCTACACCTTC.

V and J are TRBV14 and TRBJ1-6, with a tentative D call TRBD1 (6 bases). The germline gives CDR1 SGHDN, CDR2 FVKESK. The CDR3 extends over 19 amino acids. Trimming took off 7 bases at V and 9 bases at J, with 31 bases between the two ends. The CDR3 here is CASNTDSSGSPEGGSPLHF. The CDR3 DNA reads as TGTGCCAGCAACACGGATTCTTCCGGGAGCCCAGAGGGGGGTTCACCCCTCCACTTT.

The chain joins TRBV11-2 to TRBJ1-6, with a tentative D call TRBD1 (6 bases). The length of the CDR3 is 13 residues. Germline assignment: CDR1 SGHAT and CDR2 FQNNGV. V dropped 4 bases and J dropped 9 bases, with 10 bases sitting between them. CDR3 in amino acids: CASSSGQFSPLHF. As DNA, the CDR3 is TGTGCCAGCAGCTCAGGACAGTTTTCACCCCTCCACTTT. The whole variable domain, remainder taken from reference TRBV11-2 and TRBJ1-6, is EAGVAQSPRYKIIEKRQSVAFWCNPISGHATLYWYQQILGQGPKLLIQFQNNGVVDDSQLPKDRFSAERLKGVDSTLKIQPAKLEDSAVYLCASSSGQFSPLHFGNGTRLTVT.

The genes are TRBV10-3 and TRBJ1-1; the D gene is possibly TRBD1 (5 bases). The CDR3 is made up of 13 amino acids. V lost 8 bases to trimming and J lost 1 base, with 11 bases between them. CDR1 is ENHRY and CDR2 is SYGVKD in the germline V gene. CDR3 sequence: CAISVQGNTEAFF. CDR3 nucleotides: TGTGCCATCTCGGTCCAGGGGAACACTGAAGCTTTCTTT.

In its sample, this clone was seen once. The chain employs TRBV24-1 and TRBJ2-5, with 7 positions matching TRBD1. With 1 base clipped from V and 2 bases from J, the junction kept 3 bases outside the gene matches. This CDR3 is built from 15 residues. The germline V gene has CDR1 KGHDR and CDR2 SFDVKD. CDR3 DNA: TGTGCCACCAGTGATTTCCGGGACAGACAAGAGACCCAGTACTTC. Translated, it gives CATSDFRDRQETQYF.

This clone was recorded only once. CDR3 sequence: CASSERSGQPPVRYEQYF. The CDR3 region has the DNA TGCGCCAGCAGTGAGAGAAGTGGTCAGCCCCCGGTGCGATACGAGCAGTACTTC. The rearrangement uses TRBV10-1 and TRBJ2-7; D not certain. The CDR3 length is 18 residues. CDR1 is WNHNN, CDR2 SYGVQD, per germline (reference sequence). V was shortened by 2 bases and J by 4 bases, with 24 bases between the two germline ends.

The chain has TRBV5-1 and TRBJ2-3; TRBD2 matches 9 bases. The CDR3 totals 15 residues. Germline V gene lookup returns CDR1 SGHRS and CDR2 YFSETQ. V lost 7 bases and J lost 0; bases outside the gene matches: 6. The CDR3 nucleotides read TGCGCCAGCTCCTTAGCGGGGGTTAGCACAGATACGCAGTATTTT. Translated: CASSLAGVSTDTQYF.

The chain uses TRBV10-3 and TRBJ2-1, with 8 bases lining up with TRBD2. CDR1 is ENHRY, CDR2 SYGVKD, per germline. The CDR3 extends over 17 amino acids. Trimming cost V 2 bases and J 0 bases; bases outside gene matches: 6. CDR3 coding DNA: TGTGCCATCAGTGAGGGAGCTAGCGGGCTCTCCTACAATGAGCAGTTCTTC. It is translated as CAISEGASGLSYNEQFF.

The chain recombines TRBV7-2 with TRBJ2-5; 9 nucleotides line up with TRBD2. Trimming took 5 bases from V and 5 from J; bases not matched to a gene: 9. Germline V gives CDR1 SGHTA, CDR2 FQGNSA. The CDR3 spans 15 residues. CDR3: CASSPWEREEETQYF. In DNA form, the CDR3 reads TGTGCCAGCAGCCCGTGGGAGCGGGAGGAGGAGACCCAGTACTTC.

The chain uses TRBV5-1 and TRBJ1-1; D unresolved. Germline values: CDR1 SGHRS, CDR2 YFSETQ. The germline V and J ends were trimmed by 2 bases and 0 bases, with 2 bases remaining between them. The CDR3 covers 12 residues. The CDR3 region is CASSLVNTEAFF. The CDR3 region has the DNA TGCGCCAGCAGCTTAGTGAACACTGAAGCTTTCTTT.

The chain recombines TRBV18 with TRBJ2-2, with D unclear. This CDR3 spans 13 amino acids. Trimming removed 2 bases from V and 9 bases from J, with 10 bases in between. CDR1 KGHSH and CDR2 LQKENI come from the germline V gene. CDR3 bases: TGTGCCAGCTCACCATTGGGTGTCCGGGAGCTGTTTTTT. It encodes CASSPLGVRELFF.

The gene calls are TRBV7-2 and TRBJ2-7; D ambiguous. The CDR3 totals 15 residues. Trimming shortened V by 2 bases and J by 4 bases, and 15 bases separated the two germline ends. Germline CDR1 is SGHTA and CDR2 is FQGNSA. DNA for the CDR3: TGTGCCAGCAGCTTAAAGGCTTCGGACGGGTACGAGCAGTACTTC. This sequence encodes CASSLKASDGYEQYF.

The J gene is TRBJ2-1, the V gene TRBV5-1, with 8 bases fitting TRBD1. Germline CDR1 is SGHRS and CDR2 is YFSETQ. V dropped 2 bases and J dropped 2; count of bases not matched to a gene: 3. The CDR3 is 15 residues long. CDR3 region: CASSFGQGAYNEQFF. CDR3 coding DNA: TGCGCCAGCAGCTTCGGACAGGGCGCCTACAATGAGCAGTTCTTC.